A selection of T cell receptor beta chains follows, all from one sample in a study of spatial heterogeneity in lung cancer. TCRdb redid the calling of the 5' RACE reads with MiXCR, one entry per CDR3 protein. Here the sample spans approximately 40,000 distinct CDR3 sequences, roughly 5.6% being singletons. The sequencing used PBMCs, collected at surgery. These receptors were taken from a female donor with early-stage non-small cell lung cancer. Each CDR3 is given with its conserved first and last residue. A D gene is named only where the DNA matches it firmly. Size is omitted from some rows. Given values are once, few, many or a class for expanded clones.

NA	12	TRBJ1-1	many	TRBV11-2	CASSLVGTEAFF	TGTGCCAGCAGCTTAGTTGGCACTGAAGCTTTCTTT
NA	15	TRBJ2-3	many	TRBV4-1	CASSQDRIITDTQYF	TGCGCCAGCAGCCAAGATCGTATAATCACAGATACGCAGTATTTT
NA	15	TRBJ2-7	NA	TRBV9	CASSVGSQSSYEQYF	TGTGCCAGCAGCGTAGGGTCACAGTCCTCCTACGAGCAGTACTTC
TRBD2	18	TRBJ2-1	few	TRBV7-2	CASSHRRGGRGLYNEQFF	TGTGCCAGCAGCCACCGACGGGGGGGCCGTGGTCTATACAATGAGCAGTTCTTC
TRBD2	14	TRBJ2-7	few	TRBV5-1	CASSLDSGGYEQYF	TGCGCCAGCAGCTTGGACAGCGGGGGCTACGAGCAGTACTTC
NA	17	TRBJ2-7	many	TRBV6-1	CASSEEKRIRSLYEQYF	TGTGCCAGCAGTGAAGAAAAGAGAATACGATCACTCTACGAGCAGTACTTC
NA	15	TRBJ2-7	medium-sized	TRBV5-4	CASSLIGGQSYEQYF	TGTGCCAGCAGCTTGATCGGGGGGCAAAGCTACGAGCAGTACTTC
NA	15	TRBJ2-1	NA	TRBV11-2	CASRSLPDGNNEQFF	TGTGCCAGCAGGTCCTTACCTGACGGCAACAATGAGCAGTTCTTC
NA	18	TRBJ1-2	few	TRBV4-1	CASSQERKSWLIMSGYTF	TGCGCCAGCAGCCAAGAACGTAAGAGTTGGCTCATTATGAGTGGCTACACCTTC
NA	16	TRBJ1-5	many	TRBV12-3/TRBV12-4	CASSPRRVSSNQPQHF	TGTGCCAGCAGTCCCCGCAGGGTTTCGAGCAATCAGCCCCAGCATTTT
TRBD2	14	TRBJ2-3	medium-sized	TRBV6-4	CASSERGGTDTQYF	TGTGCCAGCAGTGAGCGGGGGGGCACAGATACGCAGTATTTT
TRBD2	13	TRBJ2-1	few	TRBV12-3/TRBV12-4	CASSPTSGGEQFF	TGTGCCAGCAGCCCGACTAGCGGCGGTGAGCAGTTCTTC
NA	12	TRBJ1-4	many	TRBV20-1	CSLGTTNEKLFF	TGCAGTCTCGGGACAACTAATGAAAAACTGTTTTTT
TRBD1	17	TRBJ2-1	many	TRBV6-2/TRBV6-3	CASSYSPLTGLYNEQFF	TGTGCCAGCAGTTACTCCCCTTTGACAGGGCTCTACAATGAGCAGTTCTTC
TRBD1	15	TRBJ1-3	many	TRBV29-1	CSVPLTGSTGNTIYF	TGCAGCGTGCCGTTGACAGGGAGTACTGGAAACACCATATATTTT
NA	17	TRBJ1-1	few	TRBV21-1	CASSGHAGPPMNTEAFF	TGTGCCAGCAGCGGGCACGCCGGGCCTCCCATGAACACTGAAGCTTTCTTT
TRBD2	12	TRBJ2-7	NA	TRBV13	CASSLGRGQQYF	TGTGCCAGCAGCTTGGGGAGGGGCCAGCAGTACTTC
NA	18	TRBJ2-7	NA	TRBV3-2	CASSQDETSGGAPHEQYF	TGTGCCAGCAGCCAAGATGAGACTAGCGGGGGGGCCCCCCACGAGCAGTACTTC
TRBD2	16	TRBJ2-3	many	TRBV7-2	CASSQLAGGLADTQYF	TGTGCCAGCAGCCAACTAGCGGGGGGCTTGGCAGATACGCAGTATTTT
TRBD2	15	TRBJ2-5	many	TRBV11-1	CASSILAGSLGTQYF	TGTGCCAGCAGCATACTAGCGGGGAGCCTCGGGACCCAGTACTTC
NA	16	TRBJ2-7	few	TRBV7-2	CASSLAYPQAGGEQYF	TGTGCCAGCAGCTTAGCGTACCCTCAGGCTGGGGGCGAGCAGTACTTC
NA	13	TRBJ1-1	many	TRBV12-3/TRBV12-4	CASSLGGGTEAFF	TGCGCCAGCAGCTTGGGGGGAGGCACTGAAGCTTTCTTT
NA	13	TRBJ1-2	many	TRBV2	CASSDVAAYGYTF	TGTGCCAGCAGTGACGTGGCAGCTTATGGCTACACCTTC
TRBD1	17	TRBJ1-2	many	TRBV3-1	CASSLRTGGPNGVGYTF	TGTGCCAGCAGTCTTCGGACAGGGGGCCCCAACGGTGTGGGCTACACCTTC
TRBD2	13	TRBJ2-1	NA	TRBV6-2/TRBV6-3	CASSDLAGNEQFF	TGTGCCAGCAGTGATCTAGCGGGCAATGAGCAGTTCTTC
NA	15	TRBJ2-7	NA	TRBV12-1	CASSFEAESSYEQYF	TGTGCCAGCAGCTTTGAGGCAGAGAGCTCCTACGAGCAGTACTTC
NA	13	TRBJ2-7	many	TRBV2	CAWAGESSYEQYF	TGTGCCTGGGCGGGCGAAAGCTCCTACGAGCAGTACTTC
NA	15	TRBJ1-2	few	TRBV5-6	CASSFNRVGNYGYTF	TGTGCCAGCAGCTTTAACAGGGTAGGGAACTATGGCTACACCTTC
NA	16	TRBJ1-2	many	TRBV28	CASSHRTWFVNYGYTF	TGTGCCAGCAGCCACAGGACATGGTTCGTTAACTATGGCTACACCTTC
NA	17	TRBJ2-3	many	TRBV29-1	CSVIHGSGTISTDTQYF	TGCAGCGTAATCCATGGGAGCGGAACGATTAGCACAGATACGCAGTATTTT
NA	14	TRBJ2-5	NA	TRBV12-3/TRBV12-4	CASSFRAYQETQYF	TGTGCCAGCAGTTTCAGGGCGTACCAAGAGACCCAGTACTTC
NA	14	TRBJ1-6	few	TRBV2	CASSEGTANSPLHF	TGTGCCAGCAGTGAGGGGACCGCGAATTCACCCCTCCACTTT
NA	15	TRBJ2-2	few	TRBV19	CASSRNRDVTGELFF	TGTGCCAGTTCTCGAAACAGGGATGTCACCGGGGAGCTGTTTTTT
NA	16	TRBJ2-2	few	TRBV11-2	CASSYSGFWGVGELFF	TGTGCCAGCAGCTATAGCGGATTTTGGGGAGTCGGGGAGCTGTTTTTT
NA	14	TRBJ1-4	NA	TRBV18	CASSPPSLNEKLFF	TGTGCCAGCTCACCGCCATCCCTGAATGAAAAACTGTTTTTT
TRBD2	15	TRBJ2-1	many	TRBV2	CASSIGLASYNEQFF	TGTGCCAGCAGTATAGGACTAGCTTCCTACAATGAGCAGTTCTTC
TRBD1	15	TRBJ1-5	many	TRBV7-9	CASSSTGAYNQPQHF	TGTGCCAGCAGCTCGACAGGGGCCTACAATCAGCCCCAGCATTTT
TRBD2	15	TRBJ2-2	many	TRBV25-1	CASIPQRAGDGELFF	TGTGCCAGCATCCCCCAGCGGGCGGGGGACGGGGAGCTGTTTTTT
TRBD2	14	TRBJ2-1	few	TRBV7-2	CASSRRGEHNEQFF	TGTGCCAGCAGCAGGCGGGGGGAACACAATGAGCAGTTCTTC
NA	14	TRBJ1-3	many	TRBV20-1	CSARAGGVGNTIYF	TGCAGTGCTAGAGCAGGAGGAGTTGGAAACACCATATATTTT